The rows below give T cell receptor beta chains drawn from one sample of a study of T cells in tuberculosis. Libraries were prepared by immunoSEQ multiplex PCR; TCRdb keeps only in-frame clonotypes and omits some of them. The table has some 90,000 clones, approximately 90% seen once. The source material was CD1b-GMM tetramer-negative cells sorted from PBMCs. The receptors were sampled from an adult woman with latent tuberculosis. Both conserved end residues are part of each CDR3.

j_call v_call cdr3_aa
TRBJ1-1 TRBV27 CASRTVDTEAFF
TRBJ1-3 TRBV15 CATSSGTGRTGNTIYF
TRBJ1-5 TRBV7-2 CASSGRGDQPQHF
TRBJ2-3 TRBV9 CASSVGISGAGSGTDTQYF
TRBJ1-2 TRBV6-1 CASSSGQAGYTF
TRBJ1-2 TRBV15 CATSTERMSVHYGYTF
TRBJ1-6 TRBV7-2 CASSLVSGFFDSPLHF
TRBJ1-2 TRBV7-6 CASSLGPPRYRDTNYGYTF
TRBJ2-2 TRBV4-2 CASSQDSAGGLANTGELFF
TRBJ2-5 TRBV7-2 CASSLSVNGETQYF
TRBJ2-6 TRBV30 CAWSPIGSSPSGANVLTF
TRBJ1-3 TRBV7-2 CASSLTVSGNTIYF
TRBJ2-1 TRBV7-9 CASSLTGTFYNEQFF
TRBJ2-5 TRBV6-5 CASSALGGPQYF
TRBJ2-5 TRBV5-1 CASSGGTGTQETQYF
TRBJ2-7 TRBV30 CAWLGSSYEQYF
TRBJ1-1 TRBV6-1 CASGPDISNTEAFF
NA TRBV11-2 CASSSGRGGQYEQYF
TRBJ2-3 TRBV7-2 CASSSAGGVDTQYF
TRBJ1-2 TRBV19 CASNTPTVFYGYTF
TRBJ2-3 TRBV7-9 CASRPRDRDTDTQYF
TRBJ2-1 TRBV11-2 CASSSINEQFF
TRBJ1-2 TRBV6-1 CASSAGQRNYGYTF
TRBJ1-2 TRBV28 CASSLGLRLNGYTF
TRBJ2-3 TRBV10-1 CASSEVRGASTDTQYF
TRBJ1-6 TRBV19 CASSVTGGYNSPLHF